The clone carrying this T cell receptor (beta chain) was counted a few times. Its antigen is still unknown. At one end the junction does not follow the germline gene, possibly because of a read error. This CDR3 region has 12 residues. The germline V gene has CDR1 SQVTM and CDR2 ANQGSEA. The record originates from a study of beta chain features in type 1 diabetes. Findings and caveats of the study: Equally in patients and controls, shorter templates might have been favored by PCR.

Reverse transcribing all isolated RNA meant expressed TCRB transcripts were sequenced. Some clones are missing from TCRdb's copy, which holds only in-frame ones; the method was immunoSEQ multiplex PCR. The data contain about 360,000 clones, around 13% of them singletons. This TCR came from a man younger than 35 in good health. V and J are TRBV29-1 and TRBJ1-1; no clear D gene. Sequenced input: naive CD4+ T cells from blood. This chain's CDR3 is CSGEQMATEAFF. The CDR3 DNA is TGCAGCGGTGAACAGATGGCAACTGAAGCTTTCTTT.